These 11 T cell receptor beta chains were sequenced from one sample in a study of blood T cell repertoires in COVID-19. Produced via immunoSEQ multiplex PCR; TCRdb's table is partial and in-frame only. The sample shows tens of thousands of clones, around 90% of them seen only once. What was sequenced was peripheral blood. The receptors here all came from a woman older than 75 with acute or convalescent COVID-19.

This chain uses TRBV6-5 with TRBJ2-7; 12 bases are a match to TRBD1. The CDR3 has 15 amino acids. The V gene end was trimmed by 5 bases and the J gene end by 1 base; junction bases not matched to a gene: 3. CDR1 is MNHEY, CDR2 SVGAGI, per germline. The CDR3 is CASSRDRGQSYEQYF. CDR3 bases: TGTGCCAGCAGTCGGGACAGGGGGCAATCCTACGAGCAGTACTTC.

The chain joins TRBV6-2 or TRBV6-3 to TRBJ2-2, with D hard to call. Trimming pared 3 bases from V and 0 bases from J, leaving 5 bases between. CDR3 length: 14 amino acids. Germline V CDR1 and CDR2: MNHEY, SVGEGT. As DNA, the CDR3 is TGTGCCAGCAGTTATTCAACGAACACCGGGGAGCTGTTTTTT. This codes for CASSYSTNTGELFF.

This clone has just a few counts. The chain employs TRBV14 and TRBJ1-1; 9 bases fit TRBD1. The CDR3 length is 13 residues. Germline-derived CDR1 and CDR2 are SGHDN and FVKESK. V dropped 6 bases and J dropped 5; count of bases not matched to a gene: 4. This CDR3 is CASRGQGWTEAFF. DNA of the CDR3: TGTGCCAGCAGGGGACAGGGTTGGACTGAAGCTTTCTTT.

The V gene is TRBV5-1, the J gene TRBJ2-2, with 7 positions matching TRBD1. In germline, CDR1 is SGHRS, CDR2 YFSETQ. V gave up 4 bases and J gave up 0 bases; unmatched junction bases: 9. CDR3 length: 17 amino acids. The CDR3 DNA is TGCGCCAGCAGCCCTATAGGGACAGCTACGAACACCGGGGAGCTGTTTTTT. Its protein product is CASSPIGTATNTGELFF.

This chain links TRBV30 with TRBJ1-5; weak D call: TRBD1 (6 bases). From germline, CDR1 is GTSNPN and CDR2 SVGIG (reference sequence). Trimming took 3 bases from V and 2 from J, leaving 11 bases between them. The length of the CDR3 is 14 residues. CDR3 protein: CAWRGAGRNQPQHF. CDR3 nucleotide sequence: TGTGCCTGGAGGGGGGCAGGGCGCAATCAGCCCCAGCATTTT.

This chain connects TRBV5-1 to TRBJ1-6; 8 nucleotides match TRBD1. CDR3 length equals 14 residues. J lost 8 bases, V lost 2 bases, and 3 bases had no gene match. Looked up from germline, CDR1 is SGHRS and CDR2 is YFSETQ. The CDR3 loop is CASSFEDRDSPLHF. CDR3 DNA: TGCGCCAGCAGCTTCGAGGACAGGGATTCACCCCTCCACTTT.

The chain carries TRBV25-1 and TRBJ1-4; the D is unclear. CDR3 length equals 14 residues. V shed 5 bases and J shed 0 bases, with 7 bases lying between them. The germline V gene encodes CDR1 MGHDK and CDR2 SYGVNS. In DNA, the CDR3 is TGTGCCAGCAGTAGCGGGACAACTAATGAAAAACTGTTTTTT. Translating gives CASSSGTTNEKLFF. Complete variable domain (other parts from reference TRBV25-1 and TRBJ1-4): EADIYQTPRYLVIGTGKKITLECSQTMGHDKMYWYQQDPGMELHLIHYSYGVNSTEKGDLSSESTVSRIRTEHFPLTLESARPSHTSQYLCASSSGTTNEKLFFGSGTQLSVL.

There are a few counts of this clone. CDR3 loop: CATSDSRQETQYF. The CDR3 DNA follows: TGTGCCACCAGTGATTCCAGACAAGAGACCCAGTACTTC. V and J are TRBV24-1 and TRBJ2-5; D remains unclear. The CDR3 contains 13 residues. CDR1 KGHDR and CDR2 SFDVKD come from the germline V gene. Trimming removed 2 bases at V and 2 bases at J, with 5 bases between.

This clone was detected only once. The chain carries TRBV6-2 or TRBV6-3 and TRBJ2-1; D is possibly TRBD2 (5 bases). The V end was cut by 2 bases, the J end by 7 bases, with 15 bases between. The germline CDR1 and CDR2 sequences are MNHEY and SVGEGT. This CDR3 has 15 residues. The CDR3 region is CASSYRGSNRNEQFF. Written as DNA, the CDR3 is TGTGCCAGCAGTTACAGAGGGAGTAACCGTAATGAGCAGTTCTTC.

The gene calls are TRBV4-1 and TRBJ2-3; 11 nucleotides match TRBD2. The germline V gene encodes CDR1 MGHRA and CDR2 YSYEKL. The trim removed 0 bases at V and 1 base at J, leaving 9 bases unmatched. The CDR3 is made up of 19 amino acids. As DNA, the CDR3 is TGCGCCAGCAGCCAAGATTATACTAGCGGGAGACTTGGCACAGATACGCAGTATTTT. This encodes CASSQDYTSGRLGTDTQYF.

Notes on this clone: Other DNA sequences in the same sample also yield this CDR3. The DNA for the CDR3 is TGTGCCAGCAGCATCGATCGGGGTGAAAAACTGTTTTTT. It encodes CASSIDRGEKLFF. The chain couples TRBV3-1 (or the pseudogene TRBV3-2) to TRBJ1-4; D remains unclear. Germline-derived CDR1 and CDR2 are LGHDT and YNNKEL (reference sequence). This CDR3 is built from 13 residues. Deletions cut 5 bases from V and 7 bases from J, with 11 bases between.